This T cell receptor (beta chain) was identified in a study of T cell responses to AZD1222 COVID-19 vaccine. Background on the study: Second doses at about 4 or about 12 weeks were pooled.

V lost 6 bases and J 6 bases, leaving 20 bases between the germline ends. Germline lookup yields CDR1 SGHAT and CDR2 FQNNGV. The CDR3 sequence is 15 residues long. Measured with immunoSEQ multiplex PCR; TCRdb has only the in-frame clones, and not every one. Among roughly 130,000 clones listed, approximately 88% were seen once. The TCR was taken from an adult in good health. V and J are TRBV11-2 and TRBJ1-1; D ambiguous. Sequences were derived from peripheral blood, sampled on day 0 of AZD1222 vaccination. CDR3 nucleotide sequence: TGTGCCAGCAGGCCCTTAAACTTGGCCATGGCTGAAGCTTTCTTT. Protein: CASRPLNLAMAEAFF.